One T cell receptor beta chain is described in this entry. The antigen remains unidentified. The sample originates from a study of T cell repertoires in cytomegalovirus infection. The wider study: The authors relied on CMV epitopes, both recently identified HLA-C-restricted and well-studied HLA-B-restricted. In public TCR beta signatures, there were indications of both CMV infection and matching HLA type. Study-wide results and caveats: CMV-specific TCR beta clonotypes restricted by HLA-C were the ones dominating the ex vivo response. Adding up the frequency of public TCR beta families identified people who carried CMV plus the relevant HLA.

TCRdb fed the reads into MiXCR, producing one record per CDR3 protein. Of around 900,000 distinct CDR3 sequences in the sample, around 30% were seen once. CDR3 size: 15 residues. The V gene's germline CDR1 is SQVTM and CDR2 ANQGSEA. J was trimmed by 9 bases and V by 1 base; bases with no gene match: 9. The sample was cultured CD8+ T cells from PBMCs, taken from culture after CMV antigen stimulation. The chain combines TRBV29-1 with TRBJ2-1, with TRBD2 matching 10 bases. The receptor was isolated from a human donor in good health (CMV status not recorded). Some clones in this sample may be carry-over from other donors' samples. The CDR3 loop is CSVEAPSGGASEQFF. As DNA, the CDR3 is TGCAGCGTTGAAGCCCCCAGCGGGGGGGCCAGTGAGCAGTTCTTC.